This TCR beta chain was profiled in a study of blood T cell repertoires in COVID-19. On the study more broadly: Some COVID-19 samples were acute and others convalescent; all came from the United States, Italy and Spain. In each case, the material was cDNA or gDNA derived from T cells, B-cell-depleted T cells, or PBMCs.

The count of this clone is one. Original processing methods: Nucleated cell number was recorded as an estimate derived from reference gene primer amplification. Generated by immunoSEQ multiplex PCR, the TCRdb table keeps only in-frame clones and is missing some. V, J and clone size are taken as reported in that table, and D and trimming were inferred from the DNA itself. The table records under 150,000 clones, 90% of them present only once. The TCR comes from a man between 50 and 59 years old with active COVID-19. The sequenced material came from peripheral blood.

In DNA, the CDR3 is TGCGCCAGCAGCTCGGGACAGGGCGGCACAGATACGCAGTATTTT. Its translation: CASSSGQGGTDTQYF. The chain couples TRBV5-1 to TRBJ2-3; TRBD1 matches 9 bases. The junction had 3 bases not matched to a gene; V was cut back by 3 bases and J by 1 base. Germline V CDR1 and CDR2: SGHRS, YFSETQ. The CDR3 length is 15 residues.